The source of this TCR beta chain is a study of early T cells in non-severe SARS-CoV-2 infection. Germline V gives CDR1 MDHEN, CDR2 SYDVKM. V was clipped by 3 bases and J by 5 bases; unmatched bases: 5. CDR3 length: 15 residues. The table lists this clonotype with many counts. TCRdb reprocessed the 5' RACE reads via MiXCR and lists one record per CDR3 protein. The table records over 55,000 distinct CDR3 sequences, under 10% of them present only once. The V call is TRBV28, the J call TRBJ2-1; 9 nucleotides match TRBD2. Sequenced material: whole blood. The receptor's source is an adult who was a healthcare worker with PCR-confirmed SARS-CoV-2 infection or an uninfected control (not recorded which). CDR3 in amino acids: CASSFYSGSHNEQFF. The CDR3 region has the DNA TGTGCCAGCAGTTTTTATAGCGGGAGCCACAATGAGCAGTTCTTC.